These T cell receptor beta chains were read from a single sample in a study of blood T cell repertoires in COVID-19. Method: immunoSEQ multiplex PCR; TCRdb's copy keeps in-frame clones and lacks some. The table includes around 100,000 clones, 65% to 85% detected once. The specimen was peripheral blood. The source is a man aged 65 to 85 with active or convalescent COVID-19. Both conserved end residues are part of each CDR3. Each record gives: clone size, D gene, J gene, V gene, CDR3 DNA, CDR3 protein. D genes are given only for firm matches. Expanded clones are given a class, and other clones once, few, many or no size at all.

>NA|NA|TRBJ1-1|TRBV12-3/TRBV12-4
TGTGCCAGCAGTTATCAGGGGTTTGCTTTCTTT
CASSYQGFAFF
>once|NA|TRBJ1-6|TRBV27
TGTGCCAGCAGGTTTACAGGGAATTCACCCCTCCACTTT
CASRFTGNSPLHF
>NA|TRBD1|TRBJ1-2|TRBV19
TGTGCCAGCGATACAGGGGCCTATGGCTACACCTTC
CASDTGAYGYTF
>NA|TRBD1|TRBJ1-4|TRBV3-1/TRBV3-2
TGTGCCAGCAGCCCAGGGACAGGGTGGGAAAAACTGTTTTTT
CASSPGTGWEKLFF
>once|NA|TRBJ1-4|TRBV5-8
TGTGCCAGCAGCACCACGACAGGCCCTAATGAAAAACTGTTTTTT
CASSTTTGPNEKLFF
>NA|TRBD2|TRBJ2-5|TRBV7-9
TGTGCCAGCAGTCGAAGACTAGCGGGGTTCCAAGAGACCCAGTACTTC
CASSRRLAGFQETQYF
>NA|NA|TRBJ1-3|TRBV2
TGTGCCAGCAGTGAAAGAGTACGTCCTGGAAACACCATATATTTT
CASSERVRPGNTIYF
>NA|TRBD2|TRBJ2-2|TRBV4-3
TGCGCCAGCAGTCAAGGGCAGGCTAGCGGGGGGGCCTGGTACACCGGGGAGCTGTTTTTT
CASSQGQASGGAWYTGELFF
>few|NA|TRBJ2-7|TRBV2
TGTGCCAGCAGTGGTGACACGAGCTCCTACGAGCAGTACTTC
CASSGDTSSYEQYF
>NA|NA|TRBJ1-4|TRBV19
TGTGCCAGTAGTATGGGCAGACCTAATGAAAAACTGTTTTTT
CASSMGRPNEKLFF